The 20 T cell receptor beta chains listed next were all sequenced from one sample in a study of blood T cell repertoires in COVID-19. Sequencing was performed with immunoSEQ multiplex PCR; in TCRdb, only in-frame clones are kept and a portion is missing. This repertoire shows 100,000 or so clones, 65% to 90% found once; its top ten account for around 4.3%. Sequenced material: peripheral blood. These receptors all stem from a man in his fifties with acute or convalescent COVID-19.

The chain carries TRBV23-1 and TRBJ1-5; 8 nucleotides line up with TRBD1. TRBV23-1 is assigned to the ORF class and has an uncertain function. This CDR3 has 15 residues. V was clipped by 4 bases and J by 4 bases; unmatched bases: 6. DNA of the CDR3: TGCGCCAGCAGTCCCGGGACAGGCTGTAATCAGCCCCAGCATTTT. Its translation: CASSPGTGCNQPQHF.

The chain joins TRBV6-5 to TRBJ2-7; D remains unclear. CDR1 is MNHEY and CDR2 is SVGAGI in the germline V gene. This CDR3 is 13 amino acids long. Between the trimmed V and J ends, which lost 8 bases and 0 bases, there was a span of 11 bases. DNA of the CDR3: TGTGCCAGCGCCCGGTCCCGCTCCTACGAGCAGTACTTC. Translation gives CASARSRSYEQYF.

J is TRBJ2-7 and V is TRBV27; TRBD2 is a possible D gene (6 bases). The germline V gene has CDR1 MNHEY and CDR2 SMNVEV (reference sequence). Trimming cost V 2 bases and J 5 bases, with 16 bases left between them. CDR3 length: 15 amino acids. The CDR3 loop is CASSLRRGNWNEQYF. The CDR3 DNA follows: TGTGCCAGCAGTTTAAGGAGGGGAAACTGGAACGAGCAGTACTTC.

V gene TRBV7-2 combines with J gene TRBJ2-7; 8 bases match TRBD2. The germline V gene encodes CDR1 SGHTA and CDR2 FQGNSA. This CDR3 region has 14 residues. J lost 5 bases, V lost 1 base, and 4 bases had no gene match. The CDR3: CASSLGLALNEQYF. CDR3 nucleotide sequence: TGTGCCAGCAGCTTAGGACTAGCGCTGAACGAGCAGTACTTC.

In its sample, this clone was seen once. This chain links TRBV3-1 (or the pseudogene TRBV3-2) with TRBJ2-2; no definite D call. The CDR3 extends over 13 amino acids. Looked up from germline, CDR1 is LGHDT and CDR2 is YNNKEL (reference sequence). Trimming cost V 3 bases and J 4 bases, with 6 bases left between them. The CDR3 nucleotides read TGTGCCAGCAGCCATCGAGGCACCGGGGAGCTGTTTTTT. Amino acid sequence: CASSHRGTGELFF.

This clone was seen a few times. This chain links TRBV28 with TRBJ2-1, with D uncertain. CDR1 is MDHEN and CDR2 is SYDVKM in the germline V gene. V lost 6 bases and J lost 9, with 15 bases in between. There are 13 residues in the CDR3. The chain's CDR3 is CASSFLLRFEQFF. For the CDR3, the DNA is TGTGCCAGCAGCTTCCTCTTGCGCTTTGAGCAGTTCTTC.

The CDR3 protein is CSVEDGVGGNQPQHF. Written as DNA, the CDR3 is TGCAGCGTTGAAGATGGAGTGGGGGGTAATCAGCCCCAGCATTTT. The chain joins TRBV29-1 to TRBJ1-5; D possibly corresponds to TRBD1 (5 bases). Trimming left V 0 bases short and J 4 bases short, with 13 bases between. The germline gives CDR1 SQVTM, CDR2 ANQGSEA. This CDR3 contains 15 residues.

This clone appeared a single time. The chain joins TRBV6-6 to TRBJ2-7; 11 bases map to TRBD2. Germline V gene data show CDR1 as MNHNY and CDR2 as SVGAGI (reference sequence). The CDR3 covers 16 residues. After removal of 7 bases from V and 4 bases from J, the junction contained 12 bases not matched to a gene. The CDR3 here is CASTRLAGGPSYEQYF. In DNA form, the CDR3 reads TGTGCCAGCACCAGATTAGCGGGAGGGCCCTCTTACGAGCAGTACTTC.

This clone was counted at least ten times. This chain uses TRBV2 with TRBJ1-1; D is undetermined. Germline V gives CDR1 SNHLY, CDR2 FYNNEI. Trimming stripped 0 bases from V and 1 base from J, with 3 bases between. CDR3 length: 13 amino acids. CDR3 residues: CASSEARNTEAFF. CDR3 sequence (DNA): TGTGCCAGCAGTGAAGCTAGGAACACTGAAGCTTTCTTT. The full variable domain, completed using reference TRBV2 and TRBJ1-1, is EPEVTQTPSHQVTQMGQEVILRCVPISNHLYFYWYRQILGQKVEFLVSFYNNEISEKSEIFDDQFSVERPDGSNFTLKIRSTKLEDSAMYFCASSEARNTEAFFGQGTRLTVV.

The chain joins TRBV7-9 to TRBJ2-2; maybe TRBD1 (6 bases). The V and J ends lost 5 bases and 0 bases respectively, with 16 bases between them. The germline V gene encodes CDR1 SEHNR and CDR2 FQNEAQ (reference sequence). The CDR3 extends over 17 amino acids. The CDR3 nucleotides are TGTGCCAGCAGCACGCGGCAGGGGCCAGCGAACACCGGGGAGCTGTTTTTT. Residues: CASSTRQGPANTGELFF.

This clone has only a few counts. The chain joins TRBV6-5 to TRBJ2-2; 10 bases match TRBD2. Losses at the gene ends were 0 bases for V and 9 bases for J; bases not matched to a gene: 4. CDR1 MNHEY and CDR2 SVGAGI come from the germline V gene. This CDR3 is 15 amino acids long. In DNA, the CDR3 is TGTGCCAGCAGTTACTCCACTAGCGGGGCCAGGGAGCTGTTTTTT. Translation gives CASSYSTSGARELFF.

This chain connects TRBV11-3 to TRBJ2-1; D is unresolved. The CDR3 contains 14 residues. The V end was cut by 2 bases, the J end by 7 bases, with 12 bases between. Germline V gives CDR1 SGHNT, CDR2 YENEEA. Here the CDR3 DNA reads TGTGCCAGCAGCTTACGAGGCCCTCAAAATGAGCAGTTCTTC. Translation: CASSLRGPQNEQFF.

V is TRBV11-3 and J is TRBJ1-3; 9 bases align to TRBD1. CDR3 length: 15 amino acids. Germline-derived CDR1 and CDR2 are SGHNT and YENEEA. The V gene end was trimmed by 5 bases and the J gene end by 4 bases; junction bases not matched to a gene: 6. CDR3 sequence (DNA): TGTGCCAGCAGCCGCCGGGACAGGGAGGGAAACACCATATATTTT. Translation gives CASSRRDREGNTIYF.

V and J are TRBV28 and TRBJ2-5; tentative D call: TRBD1 (6 bases). CDR1 and CDR2 from the germline V gene are MDHEN and SYDVKM. Trimming took 3 bases from V and 2 from J, leaving 13 bases between them. The CDR3 sequence is 15 residues long. CDR3 nucleotides: TGTGCCAGCAGTTTGGGACAAGCCTTTCAAGAGACCCAGTACTTC. It is translated as CASSLGQAFQETQYF.

The sample holds a few counts of this clone. The chain is built from TRBV4-1 and TRBJ2-7; 8 nucleotides align to TRBD2. The CDR3 is 16 amino acids. J was trimmed by 2 bases and V by 4 bases; bases with no gene match: 10. Germline lookup yields CDR1 MGHRA and CDR2 YSYEKL. The CDR3 is CASSPLSGSLAYEQYF. The CDR3 DNA sequence: TGCGCCAGCAGCCCACTAAGCGGGAGTCTCGCCTACGAGCAGTACTTC.

CDR3 in DNA: TGTGCCAGCACCGGGACATCTGCAACTAATGAAAAACTGTTTTTT. It translates to CASTGTSATNEKLFF. This chain uses TRBV6-5 with TRBJ1-4; maybe TRBD1 (6 bases). The CDR3 runs to 15 residues. Germline lookup yields CDR1 MNHEY and CDR2 SVGAGI. The V and J ends lost 7 bases and 0 bases respectively, with 12 bases between them.

There are a few counts of this clone. This chain connects TRBV6-1 to TRBJ2-1; 10 nucleotides agree with TRBD2. The V and J ends lost 2 bases and 7 bases, in that order; junction bases with no gene match: 5. From germline, CDR1 is MNHNS and CDR2 SASEGT. CDR3 length: 15 amino acids. For the CDR3, the DNA is TGTGCCAGCAGTGAACAGCGGGAGGGCCGTAATGAGCAGTTCTTC. Translation: CASSEQREGRNEQFF.

V and J are TRBV5-1 and TRBJ2-2; 12 bases fit TRBD1. The ends lost 4 bases at V and 1 base at J; junction bases unmatched: 2. The CDR3 contains 16 residues. Germline assignment: CDR1 SGHRS and CDR2 YFSETQ. Written as DNA, the CDR3 is TGCGCCAGCAGCGGGACAGGGGGCGTGAACACCGGGGAGCTGTTTTTT. It yields the protein CASSGTGGVNTGELFF.

V usage is TRBV27 and J usage is TRBJ2-3, with D possibly matching TRBD2 (6 bases). V was shortened by 8 bases and J by 1 base, with 10 bases between the two germline ends. CDR3 length equals 13 residues. Germline CDR1 MNHEY, CDR2 SMNVEV (reference sequence). CDR3 residues: CASSEGGTDTQYF. CDR3 nucleotide sequence: TGTGCCAGCTCGGAGGGAGGCACAGATACGCAGTATTTT.

This clone was counted once. V and J are TRBV9 and TRBJ2-5; TRBD2 is a possible D gene (6 bases). Trimming took off 1 base at V and 5 bases at J, with 12 bases between the two ends. Germline-derived CDR1 and CDR2 are SGDLS and YYNGEE. The CDR3 sequence is 14 residues long. CDR3: CASSVSGVMETQYF. The DNA of the CDR3 is TGTGCCAGCAGCGTATCGGGGGTGATGGAGACCCAGTACTTC.